Listed here is a single T cell receptor beta chain. The CDR3 runs 13 residues. Germline V gives CDR1 MNHNY, CDR2 SVGAGI (reference sequence). Trimming pared 0 bases from V and 5 bases from J, leaving 5 bases between. TCRdb's table, derived via immunoSEQ multiplex PCR, lists solely in-frame clones and lacks some. The data contain over 45,000 clones, roughly four fifths of them singletons. These data come from a study of blood T cell repertoires in COVID-19. Study as a whole: Whether acute or convalescent, the COVID-19 samples came from the United States, Italy and Spain. T cells, B-cell-depleted T cells, or PBMCs provided the cDNA or gDNA that served as material.

The clonotype originates from a woman aged 60-75 years with acute or convalescent COVID-19. Sequenced sample: peripheral blood. The V call is TRBV6-6, the J call TRBJ1-5; D unclear. CDR3 nucleotides: TGTGCCAGCAGTTACTCGACTGATCAGCCCCAGCATTTT. Its translation is CASSYSTDQPQHF.